This T cell receptor (beta chain) appears in the sequencing data of a study of blood T cell repertoires in COVID-19. Sequencing was performed with immunoSEQ multiplex PCR; in TCRdb, only in-frame clones are kept and a portion is missing. The table lists approximately 480,000 clones, about nine tenths of them singletons. CDR1 and CDR2 (germline): GTSNPN, SVGIG (reference sequence). This CDR3 contains 11 residues. The V and J ends lost 7 bases and 6 bases respectively, with 13 bases between them. The sequence was collected from a woman between 18 and 29 years old who had recovered from COVID-19. J is TRBJ2-7 and V is TRBV30, with a weak D call TRBD2 (5 bases). Sequenced: PBMCs or T cells enriched from blood (not recorded which). In DNA form, the CDR3 reads TGTGCCTCCGGTACGGGGAGCGAGCAGTACTTC. As protein: CASGTGSEQYF.